Here is one T cell receptor beta chain with its context. Its antigen is currently unknown. The PCR contained 60 Vbeta and 13 Jbeta primers. Repertoires were generated with immunoSEQ multiplex PCR, while TCRdb's copy carries only in-frame clones and drops some. The sample lists some 70,000 clones, 60% to 85% occurring once. This sample stems from a study of cytomegalovirus exposure and HLA in healthy donors. Study summary: When 300 to 500 donors were genotyped, approximately 81% of them were found to fall in the Caucasian-associated ancestry cluster. Study-wide points: Cytomegalovirus-associated status was assigned to 150 to 200 TCR beta chains. Across donors, presence/absence analyses took sequencing depth to be roughly uniform.

Sequencing input: PBMCs. The clonotype originates from a young man in good health and CMV-seronegative.

The CDR3 region is CASSFDREPGNTIYF. In DNA form, the CDR3 reads TGTGCCAGCTCATTTGACAGGGAACCTGGAAACACCATATATTTT. This rearrangement joins TRBV18 to TRBJ1-3, with TRBD1 matching over 7 bases. V gave up 5 bases and J gave up 2 bases; unmatched junction bases: 6. The germline gives CDR1 KGHSH, CDR2 LQKENI. The CDR3 loop spans 15 amino acids.